This T cell receptor (beta chain) was recorded in a study of T cell changes during pregnancy in multiple sclerosis. The CDR3 contains 15 residues. The V gene end was trimmed by 0 bases and the J gene end by 6 bases; junction bases not matched to a gene: 11. Germline V CDR1 and CDR2: GTSNPN, SVGIG (reference sequence). Sequencing was performed with immunoSEQ multiplex PCR; in TCRdb, only in-frame clones are kept and a portion is missing. The sample contains roughly 30,000 clones, 80% to 90% of which appear only once. The chain carries TRBV30 and TRBJ2-7, with 7 bases that match TRBD1. The sequence was obtained from a female donor with multiple sclerosis, enrolled in a pregnancy study. The sequences come from CD8+ T cells from peripheral blood mononuclear cells, collected in the second trimester of pregnancy. As DNA, the CDR3 is TGTGCCTGGAGTGTACCACAGGGGATCAAATCCGAGCAGTACTTC. It specifies CAWSVPQGIKSEQYF.